Listed here are 19 T cell receptor beta chains from one sample, sequenced in a study of CD8 T cells in ankylosing spondylitis. One entry per CDR3 protein, called by TCRdb with MiXCR from the 5' RACE reads. The sample consists of 250,000 to 400,000 distinct CDR3 sequences, roughly 10% of them appearing once. The sequencing input was blood, either unsorted or a sorted T cell fraction (not recorded which). The receptors shown here come from a female donor with ankylosing spondylitis or in good health (not recorded which).

There are many counts of this clonotype. The chain is built from TRBV27 and TRBJ1-1; 7 bases line up with TRBD1. The germline V gene encodes CDR1 MNHEY and CDR2 SMNVEV (reference sequence). The CDR3 consists of 14 residues. The junction had 8 bases not matched to a gene; V was cut back by 7 bases and J by 3 bases. The CDR3 sequence is CASKETGRDTEAFF. Written as DNA, the CDR3 is TGTGCCAGCAAAGAGACAGGGAGGGACACTGAAGCTTTCTTT.

This clonotype occurred many times. The chain couples TRBV3-1 to TRBJ2-3, with D possibly matching TRBD2 (6 bases). Trimming took off 0 bases at V and 4 bases at J, with 14 bases between the two ends. CDR1 and CDR2 (germline): LGHDT, YNNKEL (reference sequence). This CDR3 is built from 16 residues. The CDR3, as DNA: TGTGCCAGCAGCCAAGATTTAGCGGTGGGGTCAGATACGCAGTATTTT. The encoded protein is CASSQDLAVGSDTQYF.

The CDR3 nucleotides read TGCGCCAGCAGCTTTGCGGGGGCTGGGGCCAACGTCCTGACTTTC. The encoded protein is CASSFAGAGANVLTF. The genes are TRBV5-1 and TRBJ2-6; 7 bases map to TRBD2. The V gene end was trimmed by 2 bases and the J gene end by 2 bases; junction bases not matched to a gene: 1. Germline CDR1 SGHRS, CDR2 YFSETQ. CDR3 length: 15 residues.

This chain joins TRBV7-9 and TRBJ2-5, with D uncertain. Trimming took 1 base from V and 4 from J, leaving 13 bases between them. Germline assignment: CDR1 SEHNR and CDR2 FQNEAQ (reference sequence). The CDR3 extends over 15 amino acids. The CDR3 sequence is CASSLGSGRRETQYF. CDR3 DNA sequence: TGTGCCAGCAGCTTAGGTTCAGGCAGAAGAGAGACCCAGTACTTC.

In this sample, this clonotype turned up a few times. V is TRBV5-1 and J is TRBJ1-2; 8 bases line up with TRBD1. Germline CDR1 reads SGHRS; CDR2 reads YFSETQ. V was clipped by 0 bases and J by 7 bases; unmatched bases: 5. The CDR3 consists of 14 residues. The CDR3: CASSLEQGAGGYTF. The CDR3 DNA follows: TGCGCCAGCAGCTTGGAGCAGGGGGCGGGTGGCTACACCTTC.

This clonotype was seen at least ten times. The chain carries TRBV5-1 and TRBJ2-5, with TRBD2 as a possible D gene (6 bases). Germline-derived CDR1 and CDR2 are SGHRS and YFSETQ. The V gene lost 6 bases and the J gene lost 1 base, with 10 bases spanning the gap. The CDR3 totals 13 residues. Here the CDR3 DNA reads TGCGCCAGCACTCGGGACTTCCAAGAGACCCAGTACTTC. Encoded protein: CASTRDFQETQYF.

There are many counts of this clonotype. V is TRBV7-6 and J is TRBJ2-2, with D maybe TRBD2 (6 bases). CDR1 SGHVS and CDR2 FNYEAQ come from the germline V gene. The CDR3 contains 16 residues. V was cut by 5 bases and J by 0 bases, with 13 bases left in between. CDR3 protein: CASSPRLASNTGELFF. The CDR3 nucleotides are TGTGCCAGCAGCCCCCGGCTAGCGTCGAACACCGGGGAGCTGTTTTTT.

This clonotype turned up a few times. The junction shows a germline mismatch at one end, possibly a read error. The genes are TRBV7-9 and TRBJ2-1; 7 nucleotides match TRBD1. Germline-derived CDR1 and CDR2 are SEHNR and FQNEAQ (reference sequence). The CDR3 extends over 12 amino acids. This CDR3 reads CASSLNRDSFLF. In DNA, the CDR3 is TGTGCCAGCAGCTTAAATCGGGACAGTTTCCTCTTC.

This clonotype has a count of ten or more. The chain employs TRBV20-1 and TRBJ2-1; no definite D call. CDR1 is DFQATT and CDR2 is SNEGSKA in the germline V gene (reference sequence). CDR3 length: 16 amino acids. The V end lost 0 bases, the J end lost 8 bases, and 20 bases lay between the germline ends. In DNA, the CDR3 is TGCAGTGCTAGAGATCCCGGTACCCCTAGGAGCGATGAGCAGTTCTTC. It codes for CSARDPGTPRSDEQFF.

This clonotype was seen many times. This chain links TRBV5-1 with TRBJ1-2; 9 bases line up with TRBD1. The germline CDR1 and CDR2 sequences are SGHRS and YFSETQ. With 4 bases clipped from V and 4 bases from J, the junction kept 5 bases outside the gene matches. The CDR3 runs 14 residues. The CDR3 loop reads CASSPKTGGYGYTF. The DNA of the CDR3 is TGCGCCAGCAGCCCCAAGACAGGGGGCTATGGCTACACCTTC. Full variable domain (missing parts from reference TRBV5-1 and TRBJ1-2): KAGVTQTPRYLIKTRGQQVTLSCSPISGHRSVSWYQQTPGQGLQFLFEYFSETQRNKGNFPGRFSGRQFSNSRSEMNVSTLELGDSALYLCASSPKTGGYGYTFGSGTRLTVV.

J is TRBJ2-2 and V is TRBV5-1; no clear D. Trimming removed 1 base at V and 6 bases at J, with 4 bases between. This CDR3 comprises 12 residues. The V gene's germline CDR1 is SGHRS and CDR2 YFSETQ. CDR3 loop: CASSLFAGELFF. The DNA for the CDR3 is TGCGCCAGCAGCTTGTTCGCCGGGGAGCTGTTTTTT.

The sample holds many counts of this clonotype. The V call is TRBV20-1, the J call TRBJ2-5; 7 nucleotides match TRBD1. In germline, CDR1 is DFQATT, CDR2 SNEGSKA (reference sequence). The CDR3 is 14 residues long. CDR3 DNA: TGCAGCGCCCTTCGAGAGGGGGCCCAAGAGACCCAGTACTTC. Translating gives CSALREGAQETQYF.

There are many counts of this clonotype. This chain joins TRBV12-3 or TRBV12-4 and TRBJ1-4; D is possibly TRBD1 (5 bases). Trimming stripped 6 bases from V and 4 bases from J, with 18 bases between. The CDR3 totals 16 residues. CDR3 sequence reads: CASRITPGLYNEKLFF. CDR3 DNA: TGTGCCAGCAGAATTACACCGGGACTTTATAATGAAAAACTGTTTTTT.

This clonotype was recorded at least ten times. This chain joins TRBV7-2 and TRBJ1-1; 9 positions match TRBD1. Germline CDR1 is SGHTA and CDR2 is FQGNSA. The V and J ends lost 5 bases and 8 bases, in that order; junction bases with no gene match: 12. CDR3 size: 15 residues. The CDR3 protein is CASSLGTGSSGEAFF. The CDR3 DNA reads TGTGCCAGCAGCCTTGGGACAGGGTCGTCTGGAGAAGCTTTCTTT.

This clonotype was observed many times. This chain links TRBV20-1 with TRBJ2-1; 9 nucleotides align to TRBD2. V trimming: 1 base; J trimming: 9 bases; junction bases outside the gene matches: 7. The CDR3 runs 14 residues. CDR1 is DFQATT and CDR2 is SNEGSKA in the germline V gene (reference sequence). The DNA for the CDR3 is TGCAGTGCTAGAGGGCTAGCGGGGTCCATTGAGCAGTTCTTC. As protein: CSARGLAGSIEQFF.

There are many counts of this clonotype. CDR3 bases: TGTGCCAGCAGCCTGCTGAGCGGGGGGGCCCGAGGCACCGGGGAGCTGTTTTTT. This gives the protein CASSLLSGGARGTGELFF. V gene TRBV3-1 combines with J gene TRBJ2-2, with TRBD2 matching over 10 bases. The V segment lost 4 bases and the J segment 4 bases; nucleotides outside the gene matches: 12. This CDR3 has 18 residues. The germline V gene has CDR1 LGHDT and CDR2 YNNKEL (reference sequence).

In this sample, this clonotype turned up many times. This chain joins TRBV7-2 and TRBJ2-7, with TRBD1 identical over 7 bases. Germline-derived CDR1 and CDR2 are SGHTA and FQGNSA. The CDR3 covers 13 residues. With 5 bases clipped from V and 4 bases from J, the junction kept 5 bases outside the gene matches. The CDR3 loop is CASSTGVGYEQYF. The CDR3 nucleotides are TGTGCCAGCAGCACAGGGGTCGGGTACGAGCAGTACTTC.

Many counts were recorded for this clonotype. The J gene is TRBJ1-1, the V gene TRBV10-2; a possible D gene is TRBD1 (5 bases). Trimming shortened V by 6 bases and J by 3 bases, and 11 bases separated the two germline ends. Germline V gives CDR1 WSHSY, CDR2 SAAADI. The CDR3 runs 13 residues. The CDR3 sequence: CASRGEGYTEAFF. CDR3 in DNA: TGCGCCAGCAGGGGGGAAGGGTACACTGAAGCTTTCTTT.

This clonotype came up a few times. V is TRBV7-2 and J is TRBJ2-2; 13 positions match TRBD2. Trimming took 6 bases from V and 7 from J; bases not matched to a gene: 5. Germline-derived CDR1 and CDR2 are SGHTA and FQGNSA. The CDR3 totals 15 residues. CDR3 protein: CASRPGLAGVGELFF. The CDR3 coding sequence is TGTGCCAGCAGACCCGGACTAGCGGGAGTCGGGGAGCTGTTTTTT.